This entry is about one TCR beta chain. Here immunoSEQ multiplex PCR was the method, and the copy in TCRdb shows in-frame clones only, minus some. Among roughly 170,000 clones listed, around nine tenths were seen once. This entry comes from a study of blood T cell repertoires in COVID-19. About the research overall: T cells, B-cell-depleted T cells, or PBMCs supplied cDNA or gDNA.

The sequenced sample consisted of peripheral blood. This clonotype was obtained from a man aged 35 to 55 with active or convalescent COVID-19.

The CDR3 spells CAISDRAQPQHF. Written as DNA, the CDR3 is TGTGCCATCTCGGACAGGGCTCAGCCCCAGCATTTT. V usage is TRBV28 and J usage is TRBJ1-5; 8 positions match TRBD1. CDR1 MDHEN and CDR2 SYDVKM come from the germline V gene. Germline trimming cut 10 bases from V and 6 bases from J; bases unmatched to any gene: 5. This CDR3 is 12 amino acids long.